Below are 29 T cell receptor beta chains sequenced from a single sample in a study of metastatic and nonmetastatic thyroid tumors. TCRdb redid the clone calls on the PCR reads using MiXCR. The table shows roughly 83,000 clones, with 14% to 15% occurring only once. Until they underwent thyroid surgery, no patient had received any treatment. The sequencing input was blood. Receptors were obtained from a female donor with papillary thyroid cancer or a benign thyroid nodule (not recorded which). Some clones in this sample may be carry-over from other donors' samples.

There are many counts of this clone. Compared with germline, one end of the junction differs, possibly owing to a read error. Other DNA sequences in the sample encode the same CDR3. This chain links TRBV6-1 with TRBJ2-2; maybe TRBD2 (5 bases). This CDR3 region has 13 residues. Looked up from germline, CDR1 is MNHNS and CDR2 is SASEGT. The CDR3 loop reads CASSLGNPGELFF. CDR3 sequence (DNA): TGTGCCAGCAGTTTAGGGAATCCCGGGGAACTGTTTTTT.

This clone was counted ten times or more. One junction end disagrees with the germline gene, perhaps due to a read error. The chain joins TRBV18 to TRBJ2-1, with D perhaps matching TRBD1 or TRBD2 (5 bases each). This CDR3 contains 15 residues. Germline values: CDR1 KGHSH, CDR2 LQKENI. The CDR3 DNA is TGTGCCAGCTCTCCACTAGGGGTTTCCTACAATGAGCAGTTCTTC. This encodes CASSPLGVSYNEQFF.

As for this clone: The junction and the germline gene differ at one end; a read error may be behind it. The genes are TRBV12-3 or TRBV12-4 and TRBJ1-2, with 7 bases matching TRBD1. The CDR3 contains 14 residues. In DNA form, the CDR3 reads TGTGCCAGCAGTCCCCGACAGGGAAGCTATGTCTACACCTTC. It yields the protein CASSPRQGSYVYTF.

This clone occurred many times. Other DNA sequences in this sample translate to the same CDR3. The CDR3 loop is CASSPTSSGLEQYF. The CDR3 region has the DNA TGTGCCAGCAGCCCGACTTCGTCTGGGCTCGAGCAGTACTTC. The rearrangement links TRBV5-4 to TRBJ2-7; no reliable D call. Germline V gene lookup returns CDR1 SGHNT and CDR2 YYREEE (reference sequence). The CDR3 totals 14 residues. The V gene lost 4 bases and the J gene lost 6 bases, with 17 bases spanning the gap.

A note on this clone: A read error may be the cause here, since a much bigger clone is one base away. The chain uses TRBV27 and TRBJ2-5; 10 bases fit TRBD2. This CDR3 is built from 14 residues. The germline V gene has CDR1 MNHEY and CDR2 SMNVEV (reference sequence). CDR3 sequence (DNA): TGTGCCAGCAGCCTAGCGGGGGCCGGGGAGACCCAGCACTTC. Translating gives CASSLAGAGETQHF.

In this sample, this clone turned up a few times. A much larger clonotype is one base distant, so this may be a read error. The genes are TRBV29-1 and TRBJ2-2, with D unclear. Germline V gene data show CDR1 as SQVTM and CDR2 as ANQGSEA. The CDR3 loop spans 14 amino acids. Trimming stripped 7 bases from V and 3 bases from J, with 15 bases between. For the CDR3, the DNA is TGCAGCGGGTGGTGGGCGCGTGACACCGGGGAGCTGTTTTTT. It specifies CSGWWARDTGELFF.

This clone was counted many times. The V gene is TRBV12-3 or TRBV12-4, the J gene TRBJ1-1; tentatively, D is TRBD1 (5 bases). CDR3 length: 14 residues. Trimming took off 6 bases at V and 4 bases at J, with 15 bases between the two ends. The CDR3 region has the DNA TGTGCCAGCAGGGGAGGGGCGGGGGGCACTGAAGCTTTCTTT. Its translation is CASRGGAGGTEAFF.

This clone was detected only a few times. A read error may be the cause here, since a much bigger clone is one base away. The V gene is TRBV6-1, the J gene TRBJ2-7; D remains unclear. Germline loops: CDR1 MNHNS, CDR2 SASEGT. This CDR3 spans 13 amino acids. V gave up 2 bases and J gave up 7 bases, with 12 bases separating them. The CDR3 region is CASSEKGLWEQYF. DNA for the CDR3: TGTGCCAGCAGTGAAAAGGGTCTGTGGGAGCAGTACTTC.

This clone showed up just a few times. A much more abundant neighbour one base away suggests this may be a read error. The gene calls are TRBV7-2 and TRBJ2-1, with 7 bases matching TRBD1. Germline assignment: CDR1 SGHTA and CDR2 FQGNSA. V lost 5 bases, J lost 6 bases, and 4 bases stayed unmatched. CDR3 length equals 13 residues. The CDR3 DNA sequence: TGTGCCAGCAGCCTTTCAGGGGGCAATGAGCAGTTCTTC. Protein sequence: CASSLSGGNEQFF.

Points on this clone: A much larger clone sits a single nucleotide away, making a read error possible. V gene TRBV5-1 combines with J gene TRBJ2-7; possibly TRBD1 for D (6 bases). This CDR3 is 15 amino acids long. Germline CDR1 is SGHRS and CDR2 is YFSETQ. The CDR3 region is CTSSSDRRGSYEQYF. In DNA, the CDR3 is TGCACCAGCAGCTCGGACAGAAGGGGGTCCTACGAGCAGTACTTC.

CDR3: CASSHGTGGANTEAFF. CDR3 DNA: TGTGCCAGCAGTCACGGGACAGGGGGCGCGAACACTGAAGCTTTCTTT. The chain is built from TRBV12-3 or TRBV12-4 and TRBJ1-1, with 12 bases fitting TRBD1. This CDR3 has 16 amino acids. Trimming at V came to 5 bases and at J to 1 base, leaving 5 bases not matched to a gene.

The sample holds many counts of this clone. This may arise from a read error, as a much more abundant clone is one base away. Other DNA sequences in this specimen translate into the identical CDR3. The rearrangement links TRBV28 to TRBJ1-2; the D gene is possibly TRBD1 (5 bases). Germline-derived CDR1 and CDR2 are MDHEN and SYDVKM. V lost 5 bases, J lost 4 bases, and 17 bases lay in between. The CDR3 runs 15 residues. The CDR3: CASSPAGPRPYGYTF. CDR3 DNA sequence: TGTGCCAGCAGTCCCGCGGGGCCCCGTCCCTATGGCTACACCTTC.

The rearrangement uses TRBV28 and TRBJ1-2, with D unclear. The germline V gene has CDR1 MDHEN and CDR2 SYDVKM. This CDR3 region has 15 residues. V shed 6 bases and J shed 5 bases, with 19 bases lying between them. The CDR3 region is CASRPSGVAPYGYTF. For the CDR3, the DNA is TGTGCCAGCAGACCATCCGGTGTGGCTCCATATGGCTACACCTTC.

As concerns this clone: Additional DNA sequences in this sample encode the identical CDR3. The rearrangement joins TRBV6-1 to TRBJ1-5, with D tentatively TRBD1 (5 bases). Trimming left V 7 bases short and J 6 bases short, with 22 bases between. CDR1 and CDR2 (germline): MNHNS, SASEGT. This CDR3 region has 16 residues. Here the CDR3 DNA reads TGTGCCAGCATCGCCCCCACCACAGGCGTTGGTCAGCCCCAGCATTTT. As protein: CASIAPTTGVGQPQHF.

This clone has ten or more counts. This sequence joins TRBV19 and TRBJ2-6; weak D call: TRBD1 (6 bases). CDR3 length: 15 amino acids. Germline values: CDR1 LNHDA, CDR2 SQIVND (reference sequence). V dropped 5 bases and J dropped 2 bases, with 10 bases sitting between them. The CDR3, as DNA: TGTGCCAGTAGTGGGGGCGCGGCTGGGGCCAACGTCCTGACTTTC. Translating gives CASSGGAAGANVLTF.

This clone was seen more than once but under ten times. The chain links TRBV6-2 or TRBV6-3 to TRBJ1-2; D unclear. The CDR3 extends over 14 amino acids. With 2 bases removed from V and 1 base from J, the gap between germline ends came to 8 bases. Germline V gene sequence: CDR1 MNHEY, CDR2 SVGEGT. Written as DNA, the CDR3 is TGTGCCAGCAGTTACGGTGAATTTAACTATGGCTACACCTTC. Residues: CASSYGEFNYGYTF.

This clone was observed many times. The chain carries TRBV11-2 and TRBJ1-1; perhaps TRBD1 as D (6 bases). Per the germline V gene, CDR1 is SGHAT and CDR2 is FQNNGV. V dropped 5 bases and J dropped 3 bases, with 10 bases sitting between them. The CDR3 totals 13 residues. CDR3 in DNA: TGTGCCAGCAGCCTCCAGGGGTACACTGAAGCTTTCTTT. Translating it yields CASSLQGYTEAFF.

To note about this clone: A single base separates this from a much larger clone, so it may be a read error. The sample carries other DNA sequences with the same CDR3. The chain links TRBV18 to TRBJ1-1; D uncertain. Germline lookup yields CDR1 KGHSH and CDR2 LQKENI. This CDR3 contains 14 residues. DNA for the CDR3: TGTGCCAGCTCACCTAAGGCAGCGAACACTGAAGCTTTCTTC. Encoded protein: CASSPKAANTEAFF.

This clone appeared many times. CDR3 residues: CASSLTGGFEAFF. In DNA form, the CDR3 reads TGTGCCAGCAGCTTAACCGGGGGGTTTGAAGCTTTCTTT. The gene calls are TRBV11-2 and TRBJ1-1, with a possible D match to TRBD1 (5 bases). This CDR3 comprises 13 residues. The V end lost 2 bases, the J end lost 7 bases, and 11 bases lay between the germline ends. The V gene's germline CDR1 is SGHAT and CDR2 FQNNGV.

This clone was counted a few times. A much larger clonotype is one base distant, so this may be a read error. The V and J genes are TRBV28 and TRBJ2-7; TRBD2 might be the D (6 bases). Germline values: CDR1 MDHEN, CDR2 SYDVKM. The V end was cut by 5 bases, the J end by 7 bases, with 21 bases between. The CDR3 has 15 residues. The CDR3 loop is CASSTAGRWAEEQYF. The CDR3 DNA follows: TGTGCCAGCAGTACCGCGGGACGGTGGGCGGAAGAGCAGTACTTC. Combining the CDR3 with reference TRBV28 and TRBJ2-7 gives the whole variable domain DVKVTQSSRYLVKRTGEKVFLECVQDMDHENMFWYRQDPGLGLRLIYFSYDVKMKEKGDIPEGYSVSREKKERFSLILESASTNQTSMYLCASSTAGRWAEEQYFGPGTRLTVT.

Comments on this clone: This clone may be a read error of a much larger clone one base away. The chain couples TRBV27 to TRBJ1-1; 8 positions match TRBD1. The CDR3 totals 15 residues. The germline gives CDR1 MNHEY, CDR2 SMNVEV (reference sequence). Trimming at V came to 3 bases and at J to 4 bases, leaving 7 bases not matched to a gene. The CDR3 loop reads CASSLRDRSSTEAFF. The CDR3 coding sequence is TGTGCCAGCAGTTTGAGGGACAGGTCCAGCACTGAAGCTTTCTTT.

There are a few counts of this clone. This may come from a read error, since a much larger clone is one base off. V and J are TRBV5-8 and TRBJ2-2, with 8 bases identical to TRBD1. CDR3 length equals 14 residues. Germline V gene lookup returns CDR1 SGHTS and CDR2 YDEGEE. The CDR3 protein is CAISPGGGTGELFF. The CDR3 coding sequence is TGTGCCATCAGCCCAGGGGGCGGCACCGGGGAGCTGTTTTTT.

This clone was counted at least ten times. The J gene is TRBJ2-7, the V gene TRBV5-6; D assignment may be TRBD1 or TRBD2 (5 bases each). Trimming cost V 0 bases and J 5 bases, with 9 bases left between them. The CDR3 has 13 residues. The germline gives CDR1 SGHDT, CDR2 YYEEEE. The CDR3 spells CASSLGGVDEQYF. The CDR3 nucleotides read TGTGCCAGCAGCTTGGGAGGGGTCGACGAGCAGTACTTC.

This clone has ten or more counts. This rearrangement joins TRBV5-1 to TRBJ1-4; TRBD1 is a possible D gene (5 bases). V lost 0 bases, J lost 5 bases, and 14 bases lay in between. The germline CDR1 and CDR2 sequences are SGHRS and YFSETQ. This CDR3 contains 16 residues. The CDR3: CASSLGPGGSNEKLFF. In nucleotides, the CDR3 is TGCGCCAGCAGCTTGGGGCCGGGGGGATCAAATGAAAAACTGTTTTTT.

This chain links TRBV3-1 with TRBJ2-5; the D gene is possibly TRBD1 (6 bases). Looked up from germline, CDR1 is LGHDT and CDR2 is YNNKEL (reference sequence). The V end was cut by 1 base, the J end by 3 bases, with 6 bases between. The CDR3 is made up of 13 amino acids. Here the CDR3 DNA reads TGTGCCAGCAGCCAAGCAGGGGAAGAGACCCAGTACTTC. This translates into CASSQAGEETQYF.

The chain couples TRBV9 to TRBJ2-5; D might be TRBD2 (5 bases). The CDR3 loop spans 12 amino acids. CDR1 and CDR2 from the germline V gene are SGDLS and YYNGEE. V lost 4 bases and J 5 bases, leaving 9 bases between the germline ends. CDR3 sequence: CASSSEEETQYF. The CDR3 bases are TGTGCCAGCAGCTCGGAGGAGGAGACCCAGTACTTC.

The chain has TRBV19 and TRBJ1-2; D remains ambiguous. The germline CDR1 and CDR2 sequences are LNHDA and SQIVND (reference sequence). The CDR3 loop spans 16 amino acids. Trimming took 5 bases from V and 5 from J, leaving 21 bases between them. The CDR3 DNA reads TGTGCCAGTAGTCTATCCGGCGCGGCCATGGTTTATGGCTACACCTTC. It encodes CASSLSGAAMVYGYTF.

The chain links TRBV29-1 to TRBJ2-2, with 9 positions matching TRBD2. This CDR3 is built from 15 residues. J was trimmed by 4 bases and V by 1 base; bases with no gene match: 4. Germline V gene data show CDR1 as SQVTM and CDR2 as ANQGSEA. The CDR3: CSVEGAGGSTGELFF. For the CDR3, the DNA is TGCAGCGTTGAAGGTGCGGGGGGGTCCACCGGGGAGCTGTTTTTT.

This clone was observed at least ten times. The chain combines TRBV13 with TRBJ2-1; 11 nucleotides agree with TRBD2. The CDR3 covers 16 residues. V shed 5 bases, J shed 7 bases, and the junction held 10 bases outside the gene matches. Germline V lookup: CDR1 PRHDT, CDR2 FYEKMQ (reference sequence). The chain's CDR3 is CASSPTPSGGRNEQFF. The CDR3 DNA reads TGTGCCAGCAGCCCCACCCCTAGCGGGGGGAGGAATGAGCAGTTCTTC. The full variable domain, in which reference TRBV13 and TRBJ2-1 provide the parts outside the CDR3, is AAGVIQSPRHLIKEKRETATLKCYPIPRHDTVYWYQQGPGQDPQFLISFYEKMQSDKGSIPDRFSAQQFSDYHSELNMSSLELGDSALYFCASSPTPSGGRNEQFFGPGTRLTVL.